This TCR beta chain derives from a study of human versus mouse CDR3 diversity and MHC coevolution. The CDR3 has 16 amino acids. With 0 bases removed from V and 2 bases from J, the gap between germline ends came to 14 bases. Germline V gene lookup returns CDR1 MGHRA and CDR2 YSYEKL. Assay used: immunoSEQ multiplex PCR; TCRdb lists only in-frame clones, some missing. The repertoire consists of 55,000 to 65,000 clones, with 94% occurring once and the leading ten covering about 20%. This clone appeared a single time. The clonotype comes from a person between 55 and 69 years old in good health. The specimen was naive CD4+ T cells from blood. The sample's subset: CD45RO-negative CD62L-positive naive CD4 T cells. The V and J genes are TRBV4-1 and TRBJ2-7; D may be TRBD1 (5 bases). The chain's CDR3 is CASSQEVSGLPYEQYF. As DNA, the CDR3 is TGCGCCAGCAGCCAAGAAGTGTCAGGGCTCCCCTACGAGCAGTACTTC.